The 14 T cell receptor beta chains below were found in one sample sequenced in a study of cytomegalovirus exposure and HLA in healthy donors. Primers included in the PCR were 60 Vbeta and 13 Jbeta primers. Only in-frame clones appear in the TCRdb table, and some are missing; sequencing was by immunoSEQ multiplex PCR. Among 150,000 or so clones listed, about 71% were seen once. The sample consisted of PBMCs. Source of these receptors: a woman aged 55-69 years in good health and CMV-seropositive.

The rearrangement links TRBV27 to TRBJ1-5, with D possibly matching TRBD1 (6 bases). The germline V gene has CDR1 MNHEY and CDR2 SMNVEV (reference sequence). CDR3 length equals 12 residues. Trimming left V 9 bases short and J 7 bases short, with 13 bases between. The DNA of the CDR3 is TGTGCCAGTAAGGGGGTCGGGCAGCCCCAGCATTTT. This codes for CASKGVGQPQHF.

The chain combines TRBV18 with TRBJ1-2; no reliable D call. The germline V gene encodes CDR1 KGHSH and CDR2 LQKENI. V lost 2 bases and J lost 8, with 18 bases in between. This CDR3 is 15 amino acids long. The CDR3 DNA reads as TGTGCCAGCTCACCAAACCCCGGGGAGGGTAGCGGCTACACCTTC. Protein product: CASSPNPGEGSGYTF.

The gene calls are TRBV2 and TRBJ2-3; a weak D match, TRBD2 (7 bases). V was clipped by 1 base and J by 11 bases, with 10 bases between them. The CDR3 runs to 12 residues. The germline CDR1 and CDR2 sequences are SNHLY and FYNNEI. The CDR3 is CASSEVGGLQYF. The CDR3 DNA reads as TGTGCCAGCAGTGAAGTGGGGGGGCTGCAGTATTTT.

The rearrangement joins TRBV28 to TRBJ2-1, with D maybe TRBD2 (5 bases). The CDR3 loop spans 16 amino acids. Trimming took 4 bases from V and 0 from J, leaving 13 bases between them. The germline V gene encodes CDR1 MDHEN and CDR2 SYDVKM. CDR3 bases: TGTGCCAGCAGTTCTCCGGGAACTACCTCCTACAATGAGCAGTTCTTC. Translated, it gives CASSSPGTTSYNEQFF.

Points on this clone: The junction and the germline gene differ at one end; a read error may be behind it. The chain is built from TRBV6-1 and TRBJ1-1; D gene uncertain. Germline loops: CDR1 MNHNS, CDR2 SASEGT. This CDR3 has 14 amino acids. The CDR3 DNA is TGTGCCAGCAGGGGAGCAACCATGAACATTGAAGCTTTCTTT. This gives the protein CASRGATMNIEAFF.

V gene TRBV29-1 combines with J gene TRBJ1-5, with 11 bases identical to TRBD1. The CDR3 consists of 14 residues. Trimming at V came to 7 bases and at J to 6 bases, leaving 8 bases not matched to a gene. Germline CDR1 and CDR2: SQVTM and ANQGSEA. The CDR3 here is CSAGDGTGGQPQHF. The CDR3 bases are TGCAGCGCCGGGGACGGGACAGGGGGTCAGCCCCAGCATTTT.

The V and J genes are TRBV7-3 and TRBJ2-5, with D perhaps matching TRBD2 (5 bases). This CDR3 has 13 amino acids. V lost 3 bases and J 5 bases, leaving 10 bases between the germline ends. Germline CDR1 is SGHTA and CDR2 is FQGTGA. The CDR3, as DNA: TGTGCCAGCAGCTTGACTACGAAGGAGACCCAGTACTTC. It codes for CASSLTTKETQYF.

The V gene is TRBV5-1, the J gene TRBJ2-1; 7 positions match TRBD2. The CDR3 covers 14 residues. CDR1 is SGHRS, CDR2 YFSETQ, per germline. J was trimmed by 9 bases and V by 6 bases; bases with no gene match: 12. CDR3 residues: CASTIQREGGEQFF. As DNA, the CDR3 is TGCGCCAGCACAATCCAGCGGGAAGGTGGTGAGCAGTTCTTC.

J is TRBJ1-1 and V is TRBV28; the match to TRBD1 covers 9 bases. CDR1 and CDR2 from the germline V gene are MDHEN and SYDVKM. J was trimmed by 4 bases and V by 5 bases; bases with no gene match: 8. The CDR3 runs 15 residues. CDR3 sequence: CASSQNRGQGTEAFF. CDR3 in DNA: TGTGCCAGCAGTCAGAACAGGGGGCAAGGCACTGAAGCTTTCTTT.

The gene calls are TRBV7-9 and TRBJ1-5; weak D call: TRBD1 (6 bases). The germline gives CDR1 SEHNR, CDR2 FQNEAQ (reference sequence). Trimming shortened V by 3 bases and J by 7 bases, and 7 bases separated the two germline ends. This CDR3 has 12 amino acids. CDR3 amino acids: CASSFQGQPQHF. The CDR3, as DNA: TGTGCCAGCAGCTTTCAGGGGCAGCCCCAGCATTTT. The variable domain in full, with the rest retrieved from reference TRBV7-9 and TRBJ1-5, is DTGVSQNPRHKITKRGQNVTFRCDPISEHNRLYWYRQTLGQGPEFLTYFQNEAQLEKSRLLSDRFSAERPKGSFSTLEIQRTEQGDSAMYLCASSFQGQPQHFGDGTRLSIL.

In this sample, this clone turned up a few times. CDR3 sequence (DNA): TGTGCCAGCAGCCCGGGGGTCGAGCAGTACTTC. Translated: CASSPGVEQYF. The rearrangement links TRBV4-2 to TRBJ2-7, with TRBD2 as a possible D gene (6 bases). CDR3 length equals 11 residues. The germline V and J ends were trimmed by 4 bases and 6 bases, with 7 bases remaining between them. CDR1 is LGHNA and CDR2 is YNFKEQ in the germline V gene.

This clone occurred a few times. V gene TRBV6-1 combines with J gene TRBJ1-4; D is undetermined. There are 12 residues in the CDR3. Germline CDR1 reads MNHNS; CDR2 reads SASEGT. Deletions cut 4 bases from V and 7 bases from J, with 7 bases between. CDR3: CASSAEGEKLFF. CDR3 coding DNA: TGTGCCAGCAGTGCAGAGGGTGAAAAACTGTTTTTT.

This clone was seen a handful of times. V gene TRBV9 combines with J gene TRBJ2-1, with TRBD2 identical over 8 bases. The CDR3 totals 15 residues. Trimming removed 0 bases from V and 4 bases from J; junction bases left unmatched: 3. Germline assignment: CDR1 SGDLS and CDR2 YYNGEE. The CDR3 loop is CASSVGSGGYNEQFF. The CDR3 DNA reads TGTGCCAGCAGCGTAGGCAGCGGGGGATACAATGAGCAGTTCTTC.

J is TRBJ1-1 and V is TRBV27; 7 nucleotides line up with TRBD1. This CDR3 region has 13 residues. V was clipped by 5 bases and J by 10 bases; unmatched bases: 10. The germline gives CDR1 MNHEY, CDR2 SMNVEV (reference sequence). CDR3 residues: CASSRGRGQIAFF. The CDR3 DNA sequence: TGTGCCAGCAGTCGCGGCAGGGGACAGATAGCTTTCTTT.